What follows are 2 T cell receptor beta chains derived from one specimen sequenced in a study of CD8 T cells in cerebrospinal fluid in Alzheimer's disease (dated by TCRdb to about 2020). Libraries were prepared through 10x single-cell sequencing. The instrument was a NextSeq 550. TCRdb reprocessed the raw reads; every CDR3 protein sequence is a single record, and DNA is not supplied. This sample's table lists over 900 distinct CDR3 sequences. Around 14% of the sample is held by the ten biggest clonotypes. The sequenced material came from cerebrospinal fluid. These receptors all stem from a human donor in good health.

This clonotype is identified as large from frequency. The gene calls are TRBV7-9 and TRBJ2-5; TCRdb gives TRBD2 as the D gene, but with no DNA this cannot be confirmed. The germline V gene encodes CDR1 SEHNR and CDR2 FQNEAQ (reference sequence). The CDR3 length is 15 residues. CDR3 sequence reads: CASSPAAGGQETQYF.

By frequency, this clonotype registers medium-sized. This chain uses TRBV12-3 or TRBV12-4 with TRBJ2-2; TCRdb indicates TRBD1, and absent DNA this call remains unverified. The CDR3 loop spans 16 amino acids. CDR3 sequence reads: CASSHRTGGGIGELFF.